The 5 T cell receptor beta chains listed next were all sequenced from one sample in a study of identical twins. TCRdb recomputed calls from the 5' RACE reads with MiXCR, one row per CDR3 protein. The repertoire has 700,000 or so distinct CDR3 sequences, 21% of them found once; the top ten carry over 4%. This sample also appeared in a second study, on T cells expressing NK-cell markers.

Material: PBMCs. These receptors all come from a woman aged 18-35 years in good health.

This clonotype was seen a few times. The rearrangement uses TRBV6-1 and TRBJ1-4; D not resolved. Looked up from germline, CDR1 is MNHNS and CDR2 is SASEGT. This CDR3 has 14 residues. The germline V and J ends were trimmed by 7 bases and 7 bases, with 16 bases remaining between them. The CDR3 loop reads CASTQLVGIEKLFF. In DNA, the CDR3 is TGTGCCAGCACCCAGCTGGTGGGGATTGAAAAACTGTTTTTT.

This clonotype was seen more than once but under ten times. The junction and the germline gene differ at one end; a read error may be behind it. The V gene is TRBV20-1, the J gene TRBJ2-3; no reliable D call. CDR1 DFQATT and CDR2 SNEGSKA come from the germline V gene (reference sequence). The CDR3 consists of 11 residues. The CDR3 DNA reads as TGCAGTGCTAAGTTGGCAGATCCGCAGTATTTT. It encodes CSAKLADPQYF.

This clonotype was found a few times. The rearrangement links TRBV9 to TRBJ2-3; the match to TRBD2 covers 7 bases. CDR1 and CDR2 from the germline V gene are SGDLS and YYNGEE. This CDR3 is 17 amino acids long. The V and J ends lost 0 bases and 2 bases, in that order; junction bases with no gene match: 9. The CDR3 DNA sequence: TGTGCCAGCAGCGTAGGTGATAGCGGGCGGATCACAGATACGCAGTATTTT. This translates into CASSVGDSGRITDTQYF. Variable domain in full (rest from reference TRBV9 and TRBJ2-3): DSGVTQTPKHLITATGQRVTLRCSPRSGDLSVYWYQQSLDQGLQFLIQYYNGEERAKGNILERFSAQQFPDLHSELNLSSLELGDSALYFCASSVGDSGRITDTQYFGPGTRLTVL.

The chain combines TRBV27 with TRBJ2-1; 8 nucleotides align to TRBD1. The CDR3 is 11 residues long. Unmatched junction bases numbered 1, after V lost 4 bases and J lost 11 bases. From germline, CDR1 is MNHEY and CDR2 SMNVEV (reference sequence). The DNA of the CDR3 is TGTGCCAGCAGTTGGGACAGGAAGCAGTTCTTC. Translation: CASSWDRKQFF.

A few counts support this clonotype. The rearrangement uses TRBV29-1 and TRBJ1-5; possible D gene TRBD1, 6 bases. Trimming stripped 6 bases from V and 3 bases from J, with 12 bases between. The CDR3 spans 13 residues. Per the germline V gene, CDR1 is SQVTM and CDR2 is ANQGSEA. CDR3 amino acids: CSVQRGANQPQHF. Here the CDR3 DNA reads TGCAGCGTACAAAGGGGGGCCAATCAGCCCCAGCATTTT.